These T cell receptor beta chains were read from a single sample in a study of blood T cell repertoires in COVID-19. Sequencing used immunoSEQ multiplex PCR; TCRdb keeps in-frame clones, though not all of them. This table holds about 52,000 clones, around 88% found once. Material: peripheral blood. The receptors derive from a woman over 75 with acute or convalescent COVID-19. The CDR3 runs from the conserved cysteine through the conserved F or W. Fields, in order: V gene, J gene, clone size, D gene, CDR3 protein, CDR3 DNA. A D gene is named only where the DNA matches it firmly. Some rows mark clone size as missing; the rest say once, few, many or name a class of expanded clone.

v_call: TRBV4-2; j_call: TRBJ1-2; clone_size: .; d_call: TRBD1; cdr3_aa: CASSQYDRANYGYTF; cdr3_nt: TGTGCCAGCAGCCAATATGACAGGGCGAACTATGGCTACACCTTC
v_call: TRBV24-1; j_call: TRBJ2-2; clone_size: .; d_call: .; cdr3_aa: CATSQAGQTGELFF; cdr3_nt: TGTGCCACCAGTCAGGCAGGGCAAACCGGGGAGCTGTTTTTT
v_call: TRBV3-1/TRBV3-2; j_call: TRBJ1-5; clone_size: once; d_call: .; cdr3_aa: CASSTTGSQPQHF; cdr3_nt: TGTGCCAGCAGTACTACAGGGTCTCAGCCCCAGCATTTT
v_call: TRBV30; j_call: TRBJ2-4; clone_size: .; d_call: TRBD1; cdr3_aa: CAWSVPQGVKNIQYF; cdr3_nt: TGTGCCTGGAGTGTACCCCAGGGGGTCAAAAACATTCAGTACTTC
v_call: TRBV5-1; j_call: TRBJ1-2; clone_size: .; d_call: TRBD1; cdr3_aa: CASSPDRGGGYTF; cdr3_nt: TGCGCCAGCAGCCCGGACAGGGGGGGCGGCTACACCTTC
v_call: TRBV21-1; j_call: TRBJ1-2; clone_size: .; d_call: .; cdr3_aa: CASSKRGVKVGFYGYTF; cdr3_nt: TGTGCCAGCAGCAAAAGGGGCGTGAAGGTGGGGTTCTATGGCTACACCTTC
v_call: TRBV28; j_call: TRBJ1-6; clone_size: .; d_call: TRBD1; cdr3_aa: CASRPQGRSYNSPLHF; cdr3_nt: TGTGCCAGCAGGCCACAGGGGCGATCCTATAATTCACCCCTCCACTTT
v_call: TRBV27; j_call: TRBJ2-2; clone_size: once; d_call: TRBD1; cdr3_aa: CASSFDRATGELFF; cdr3_nt: TGTGCCAGCAGTTTCGACAGGGCCACCGGGGAGCTGTTTTTT
v_call: TRBV20-1; j_call: TRBJ1-1; clone_size: .; d_call: TRBD1; cdr3_aa: CSASPQGGREAFF; cdr3_nt: TGCAGTGCTAGTCCTCAGGGGGGCCGAGAAGCTTTCTTT
v_call: TRBV19; j_call: TRBJ2-7; clone_size: .; d_call: .; cdr3_aa: CASSEDSSYEQYF; cdr3_nt: TGTGCCAGTAGTGAGGACAGCTCCTACGAGCAGTACTTC
v_call: TRBV30; j_call: TRBJ2-7; clone_size: .; d_call: TRBD1; cdr3_aa: CAWSLDRGPYEQYF; cdr3_nt: TGTGCCTGGAGTCTAGACAGGGGGCCGTACGAGCAGTACTTC
v_call: TRBV5-6; j_call: TRBJ1-6; clone_size: .; d_call: TRBD1; cdr3_aa: CASSVQGASYNSPLHF; cdr3_nt: TGTGCCAGCAGCGTACAGGGGGCTTCCTATAATTCACCCCTCCACTTT
v_call: TRBV14; j_call: TRBJ1-6; clone_size: .; d_call: .; cdr3_aa: CASSQGRVNNSPLHF; cdr3_nt: TGTGCCAGCAGCCAAGGGAGGGTTAACAATTCACCCCTCCACTTT
v_call: TRBV6-5; j_call: TRBJ1-1; clone_size: .; d_call: TRBD1; cdr3_aa: CASSKSGGNTEAFF; cdr3_nt: TGTGCCAGCAGTAAGTCAGGGGGCAACACTGAAGCTTTCTTT
v_call: TRBV7-8; j_call: TRBJ1-4; clone_size: .; d_call: .; cdr3_aa: CASSLDRVEKLFF; cdr3_nt: TGTGCCAGCAGCTTAGACAGGGTAGAAAAACTGTTTTTT
v_call: TRBV28; j_call: TRBJ1-5; clone_size: once; d_call: .; cdr3_aa: CASSFITSRELGPQHF; cdr3_nt: TGTGCCAGCAGTTTTATCACCTCGAGGGAACTGGGGCCCCAGCATTTT
v_call: TRBV2; j_call: TRBJ1-5; clone_size: .; d_call: .; cdr3_aa: CASRSTGNQPQHF; cdr3_nt: TGTGCCAGCAGGAGCACGGGTAATCAGCCCCAGCATTTT